A single sample is the source of the 21 T cell receptor beta chains below, sequenced in a study of cytomegalovirus exposure and HLA in healthy donors. PCR involved 60 Vbeta and 13 Jbeta primers. Libraries were prepared by immunoSEQ multiplex PCR; TCRdb keeps only in-frame clonotypes and omits some of them. This table has around 130,000 clones, around 72% appearing once. Sequenced material: PBMCs. The source of these receptors is a human donor in good health.

The chain carries TRBV19 and TRBJ1-1; D not certain. From germline, CDR1 is LNHDA and CDR2 SQIVND (reference sequence). The CDR3 totals 15 residues. Trimming removed 6 bases at V and 4 bases at J, with 18 bases between. The CDR3, as DNA: TGTGCCAGTAGCATGGGGAGCCGCGGGCCCACTGAAGCTTTCTTT. This translates into CASSMGSRGPTEAFF.

This chain links TRBV30 with TRBJ2-5; D ambiguous. This CDR3 comprises 12 residues. The germline V gene encodes CDR1 GTSNPN and CDR2 SVGIG (reference sequence). V was shortened by 5 bases and J by 5 bases, with 12 bases between the two germline ends. CDR3 residues: CAWSLRSETQYF. As DNA, the CDR3 is TGTGCCTGGTCCCTAAGATCGGAGACCCAGTACTTC.

This clone is a singleton in its sample. Germline and junction disagree at one end, which may indicate a read error. The chain carries TRBV7-9 and TRBJ1-6, with 8 bases matching TRBD1. CDR1 and CDR2 (germline): SEHNR, FQNEAQ (reference sequence). The CDR3 has 13 residues. The DNA for the CDR3 is TGTTCCAGCAGCCCAGGGGGCCTTTCACCCCTCCACTTT. Protein product: CSSSPGGLSPLHF. The whole variable domain, filled in from reference TRBV7-9 and TRBJ1-6, reads DTGVSQNPRHKITKRGQNVTFRCDPISEHNRLYWYRQTLGQGPEFLTYFQNEAQLEKSRLLSDRFSAERPKGSFSTLEIQRTEQGDSAMYLCSSSPGGLSPLHFGNGTRLTVT.

This clone was counted a single time. CDR3 sequence (DNA): TGTGCCAGCAGCTTGGCCAACAGGGTGGGGAGCACAGATACGCAGTATTTT. As protein: CASSLANRVGSTDTQYF. V gene TRBV5-4 combines with J gene TRBJ2-3; tentatively, D is TRBD1 (6 bases). The V end was cut by 0 bases, the J end by 0 bases, with 14 bases between. This CDR3 has 17 residues. Germline V lookup: CDR1 SGHNT, CDR2 YYREEE (reference sequence).

The chain uses TRBV30 and TRBJ2-7, with unresolved D. This CDR3 has 12 residues. Germline lookup yields CDR1 GTSNPN and CDR2 SVGIG (reference sequence). Trimming pared 3 bases from V and 2 bases from J, leaving 8 bases between. The CDR3 nucleotides read TGTGCCTGGAGAAGGAGCACCTACGAGCAGTACTTC. Encoded protein: CAWRRSTYEQYF.

The chain joins TRBV6-5 to TRBJ1-2, with TRBD1 matching 9 bases. The germline V gene has CDR1 MNHEY and CDR2 SVGAGI. Trimming took 2 bases from V and 4 from J; bases not matched to a gene: 2. The CDR3 runs 14 residues. CDR3 loop: CASSYGDRVYGYTF. DNA of the CDR3: TGTGCCAGCAGTTACGGGGACAGGGTCTATGGCTACACCTTC.

This chain uses TRBV19 with TRBJ2-4, with D possibly matching TRBD1 (5 bases). Germline V CDR1 and CDR2: LNHDA, SQIVND (reference sequence). The ends were cut back, 6 bases at V and 2 bases at J, with 20 bases in the middle. The CDR3 is 17 residues long. The CDR3 region is CASSALTSRDTKNIQYF. CDR3 nucleotides: TGTGCCAGTAGCGCCTTGACGAGCAGGGATACCAAAAACATTCAGTACTTC.

The rearrangement uses TRBV9 and TRBJ2-2; tentative D call: TRBD1 (6 bases). V was cut by 5 bases and J by 6 bases, with 20 bases left in between. Germline V gene sequence: CDR1 SGDLS, CDR2 YYNGEE. The CDR3 consists of 16 residues. This CDR3 is CASSETQGSRSGELFF. CDR3 sequence (DNA): TGTGCCAGCAGTGAGACCCAGGGGAGTCGGTCCGGGGAGCTGTTTTTT.

The CDR3 sequence: CASSGPGQEKYEQYF. CDR3 coding DNA: TGTGCCAGCAGCGGGCCGGGACAGGAGAAATACGAGCAGTACTTC. This chain connects TRBV5-4 to TRBJ2-5; 8 positions agree with TRBD1. The J call is uncertain, as TRBJ2-7 better fits the DNA end. Germline lookup yields CDR1 SGHNT and CDR2 YYREEE (reference sequence). CDR3 length equals 15 residues.

This clone was seen only once. In the same sample, other DNA sequences code for this CDR3. This sequence joins TRBV14 and TRBJ1-1, with TRBD1 identical over 7 bases. There are 15 residues in the CDR3. Germline CDR1 is SGHDN and CDR2 is FVKESK. Trimming at V came to 2 bases and at J to 0 bases, leaving 3 bases not matched to a gene. The CDR3 DNA is TGTGCCAGCAGCCAAAGGACAGGCCTGAACACTGAAGCTTTCTTT. This encodes CASSQRTGLNTEAFF.

The chain has TRBV15 and TRBJ2-3; 7 bases are a match to TRBD2. With 0 bases clipped from V and 0 bases from J, the junction kept 6 bases outside the gene matches. CDR1 is LNHNV, CDR2 YYDKDF, per germline (reference sequence). The CDR3 is made up of 17 amino acids. The CDR3 spells CATSRDLSGASTDTQYF. As DNA, the CDR3 is TGTGCCACCAGCAGAGACTTAAGCGGGGCTAGCACAGATACGCAGTATTTT.

This chain uses TRBV7-2 with TRBJ2-7; 7 nucleotides line up with TRBD1. The CDR3 sequence is 16 residues long. Unmatched junction bases numbered 8, after V lost 0 bases and J lost 3 bases. The germline V gene encodes CDR1 SGHTA and CDR2 FQGNSA. Written as DNA, the CDR3 is TGTGCCAGCAGCTTAGCGCTAGGCAGGGGGATCTACGAGCAGTACTTC. Translation gives CASSLALGRGIYEQYF.

V and J are TRBV9 and TRBJ2-2; 8 positions agree with TRBD2. Germline V gives CDR1 SGDLS, CDR2 YYNGEE. V lost 0 bases to trimming and J lost 0 bases; unmatched junction nucleotides: 7. There are 18 residues in the CDR3. This CDR3 is CASSVVPAGGANTGELFF. The CDR3 region has the DNA TGTGCCAGCAGCGTAGTGCCTGCGGGGGGCGCGAACACCGGGGAGCTGTTTTTT.

The chain combines TRBV7-2 with TRBJ2-7, with D possibly being TRBD1 (5 bases). The CDR3 consists of 15 residues. Germline V gene data show CDR1 as SGHTA and CDR2 as FQGNSA. V lost 1 base to trimming and J lost 7 bases, with 17 bases between them. The CDR3 region is CASSLEGDSQGEQYF. The CDR3 coding sequence is TGTGCCAGCAGCTTAGAAGGGGATTCCCAGGGTGAGCAGTACTTC.

This chain joins TRBV7-9 and TRBJ1-1, with unresolved D. The CDR3 consists of 15 residues. Per germline, CDR1 SEHNR and CDR2 FQNEAQ (reference sequence). V was clipped by 2 bases and J by 3 bases, with 13 bases between them. The CDR3 sequence: CASSLSSGWDTEAFF. The CDR3 nucleotides read TGTGCCAGCAGCTTATCGTCCGGGTGGGACACTGAAGCTTTCTTT.

V and J are TRBV7-2 and TRBJ2-7; TRBD2 matches at 8 bases. The length of the CDR3 is 17 residues. Trimming took 1 base from V and 2 from J; bases not matched to a gene: 10. The germline gives CDR1 SGHTA, CDR2 FQGNSA. The CDR3 region is CASSLVARGGSPYEQYF. CDR3 in DNA: TGTGCCAGCAGCTTAGTCGCACGCGGGGGGTCCCCCTACGAGCAGTACTTC. The full variable domain, in which reference TRBV7-2 and TRBJ2-7 provide the parts outside the CDR3, is GAGVSQSPSNKVTEKGKDVELRCDPISGHTALYWYRQSLGQGLEFLIYFQGNSAPDKSGLPSDRFSAERTGGSVSTLTIQRTQQEDSAVYLCASSLVARGGSPYEQYFGPGTRLTVT.

The CDR3 DNA reads as TGTGCCAGCAGCTTACTTTCGGGACAGGGGATTGACGAGCAGTACTTC. Translating it yields CASSLLSGQGIDEQYF. This chain connects TRBV7-6 to TRBJ2-7; the match to TRBD1 covers 10 bases. Per germline, CDR1 SGHVS and CDR2 FNYEAQ. The junction had 9 bases not matched to a gene; V was cut back by 2 bases and J by 5 bases. The CDR3 covers 16 residues.

Here the CDR3 reads CAWSVTGGLTDTQYF. The CDR3 nucleotides read TGTGCCTGGAGTGTAACCGGGGGACTCACAGATACGCAGTATTTT. This chain uses TRBV30 with TRBJ2-3, with D possibly being TRBD2 (6 bases). CDR1 is GTSNPN, CDR2 SVGIG, per germline (reference sequence). The CDR3 has 15 amino acids. V lost 0 bases and J lost 2, with 12 bases in between. Based on the CDR3 plus reference TRBV30 and TRBJ2-3, the full variable domain is SQTIHQWPATLVQPVGSPLSLECTVEGTSNPNLYWYRQAAGRGLQLLFYSVGIGQISSEVPQNLSASRPQDRQFILSSKKLLLSDSGFYLCAWSVTGGLTDTQYFGPGTRLTVL.

The chain carries TRBV7-8 and TRBJ1-1; tentatively, D is TRBD1 (5 bases). This CDR3 has 13 residues. Trimming shortened V by 2 bases and J by 8 bases, and 12 bases separated the two germline ends. CDR1 is SGHVS, CDR2 FQNEAQ, per germline. The CDR3 sequence is CASSLQGAREAFF. In nucleotides, the CDR3 is TGTGCCAGCAGCTTACAGGGCGCCCGAGAAGCTTTCTTT.

CDR3 residues: CASSPFGGYSNQPQHF. The CDR3 DNA reads TGTGCCAGCTCACCGTTTGGAGGGTATAGCAATCAGCCCCAGCATTTT. V is TRBV18 and J is TRBJ1-5; no clear D. Germline lookup yields CDR1 KGHSH and CDR2 LQKENI. The V and J ends lost 3 bases and 0 bases respectively, with 12 bases between them. This CDR3 has 16 residues.

J is TRBJ2-5 and V is TRBV7-2; D not certain. Per germline, CDR1 SGHTA and CDR2 FQGNSA. The CDR3 runs to 15 residues. V was pared by 6 bases and J by 0 bases, with 14 bases between. The CDR3 reads CASSSRQSYQETQYF. The CDR3 coding sequence is TGTGCCAGCAGTTCCCGTCAGTCCTACCAAGAGACCCAGTACTTC.